Listed below are T cell receptor beta chains from one sample, sequenced in a study of blood T cell repertoires in COVID-19. This table comes from immunoSEQ multiplex PCR, and its TCRdb copy is limited to in-frame clones, with some not included. The sample consists of 150,000 to 200,000 clones, around 81% of them appearing once. Sequenced: peripheral blood. These receptors were obtained from an elderly woman with COVID-19, enrolled during active disease. Both conserved end residues are part of each CDR3. The D gene is left open where the match is weak. The size field is filled for only some rows; it gives once, few, many or a size class.

abundance,j_gene,d_gene,v_gene,CDR3nt,CDR3aa
-,TRBJ1-5,-,TRBV7-9,TGTGCCAGCAGCCGTGGCGGGGATCAGCCCCAGCATTTT,CASSRGGDQPQHF
-,TRBJ1-2,TRBD1,TRBV27,TGTGCCAGCAGTTCCAAGACAGGGGACTATGGCTACACCTTC,CASSSKTGDYGYTF
-,TRBJ2-1,-,TRBV5-1,TGCGCCAGCAGCCAACTAGCCAACAATGAGCAGTTCTTC,CASSQLANNEQFF
-,TRBJ2-7,-,TRBV6-5,TGTGCCAGCAGTTCGGAGGGCGGGTCGTACTTC,CASSSEGGSYF
few,TRBJ2-2,-,TRBV3-1/TRBV3-2,TGTGCCAGCAGCCCGCTCCACCCCCGGGGGGCTGGGACCGGGGAGCTGTTTTTT,CASSPLHPRGAGTGELFF
-,TRBJ1-5,-,TRBV10-3,TGTGCCATCAGTGAGTCTCCAGGGAGCAATCAGCCCCAGCATTTT,CAISESPGSNQPQHF
-,TRBJ1-4,-,TRBV7-9,TGTGCCAGCAGCTTGGCAGGGAGGTTTGAAAAACTGTTTTTT,CASSLAGRFEKLFF
-,TRBJ1-1,-,TRBV14,TGTGCCAGCAGGCGTCAGGAAAACACTGAAGCTTTCTTT,CASRRQENTEAFF
-,TRBJ1-5,TRBD1,TRBV6-5,TGTGCCAGCAGCAGGACAGGCGGTTATCAGCCCCAGCATTTT,CASSRTGGYQPQHF
-,TRBJ1-1,-,TRBV6-4,TGTGCCAGCTCAACAGAGTCGAACACTGAAGCTTTCTTT,CASSTESNTEAFF
-,TRBJ2-7,-,TRBV3-1/TRBV3-2,TGTGCCAGCAGCCAAGATTGGCCCGGGAGTGTCTACGAGCAGTACTTC,CASSQDWPGSVYEQYF
-,TRBJ2-5,TRBD1,TRBV5-1,TGCGCCAGCAAATCCGGGACAGGGGGTGGAGAGACCCAGTACTTC,CASKSGTGGGETQYF
-,TRBJ1-1,-,TRBV29-1,TGCAGCGTTGTAGCGGCGAGTGCTTCCACTGAAGCTTTCTTT,CSVVAASASTEAFF
-,TRBJ1-4,TRBD1,TRBV6-5,TGTGCCAGCAGGCCTCCGGGACAGGGTAATGAAAAACTGTTTTTT,CASRPPGQGNEKLFF
-,TRBJ1-2,TRBD1,TRBV5-1,TGCGCCAGCAGCTGGGGACAGGGGACTAACTATGGCTACACCTTC,CASSWGQGTNYGYTF
-,TRBJ1-1,TRBD1,TRBV6-6,TGTGCCAGCAGTACCCCAGGGGGCACTGAAGCTTTCTTT,CASSTPGGTEAFF
once,TRBJ1-2,TRBD1,TRBV5-1,TGCGCCAGCAGCTTGTCAGGGGGCGACTATGGCTACACCTTC,CASSLSGGDYGYTF
-,TRBJ2-5,TRBD1,TRBV7-3,TGTGCCAGCAGCCCCGGGACAGATCAAGAGACCCAGTACTTC,CASSPGTDQETQYF
-,TRBJ2-7,-,TRBV28,TGTGCCAGCAGCTCAGGGGTTCCGCCTTACGAGCAGTACTTC,CASSSGVPPYEQYF
-,TRBJ1-2,TRBD1,TRBV28,TGTGCCAGCAGCGGGGACAGGGTGGACTACACCTTC,CASSGDRVDYTF
-,TRBJ2-7,TRBD2,TRBV5-1,TGCGCCAGCAGCTTGGTGGCGGGAGCCCGCGAGCAGTACTTC,CASSLVAGAREQYF
-,TRBJ1-2,TRBD1,TRBV7-9,TGTGCCAGCAGCTTAGGTCCCACCGTGGGACAGGGGAAGCACACCTTC,CASSLGPTVGQGKHTF
-,TRBJ1-3,-,TRBV19,TGTGCCAGTAGTATCACAGTCTCCGGAAACACCATATATTTT,CASSITVSGNTIYF
-,TRBJ2-3,TRBD2,TRBV5-1,TGCGCCAGCAGCCTGACTAGCGGGAGGGATACGCAGTATTTT,CASSLTSGRDTQYF
-,TRBJ2-3,-,TRBV4-1,TGCGCCAGCAGCCAAGATCGGACAGCTACAGATACGCAGTATTTT,CASSQDRTATDTQYF
-,TRBJ1-5,TRBD1,TRBV25-1,TGTGCCAGCAGTGAGACAGGGTTCGGTCAGCCCCAGCATTTT,CASSETGFGQPQHF
-,TRBJ1-2,-,TRBV7-9,TGTGCCAGCAGCTCCGGAGGGATAAGGGGAGGTTATGGCTACACCTTC,CASSSGGIRGGYGYTF
-,TRBJ2-1,TRBD1,TRBV5-1,TGCGCCAGCAATTACCTGGGGGACAGTCTCAATGAGCAGTTCTTC,CASNYLGDSLNEQFF
-,TRBJ2-2,-,TRBV7-3,TGTGCCAGCAGCTATCAGGGGCCTAACACCGGGGAGCTGTTTTTT,CASSYQGPNTGELFF
once,TRBJ2-3,TRBD2,TRBV3-1/TRBV3-2,TGTGCCAGCAGCCCGCTCACTGGACTAGGCACAGATACGCAGTATTTT,CASSPLTGLGTDTQYF
-,TRBJ1-2,TRBD1,TRBV5-6,TGTGCCAGCAGCGGGGACAGGGTCGGTTATGGCTACACCTTC,CASSGDRVGYGYTF
-,TRBJ1-6,-,TRBV3-1/TRBV3-2,TGTGCCAGCAGCCAAGATGTCACCCAGGGATCACCCCTCCACTTT,CASSQDVTQGSPLHF
-,TRBJ1-6,-,TRBV7-4,TGTGCCAGCAGCTCCACCCCCGGGGGGGATTCACCCCTCCACTTT,CASSSTPGGDSPLHF
once,TRBJ2-7,-,TRBV3-1/TRBV3-2,TGTGCCAGCAGCGCACAACCCCAGGGAAAGCAGTACTTC,CASSAQPQGKQYF
-,TRBJ2-2,-,TRBV14,TGTGCCAGCAGGGAGAACCCGGGAGTCGGGGAGCTGTTTTTT,CASRENPGVGELFF
once,TRBJ2-5,TRBD2,TRBV5-5,TGTGCCAGCAGCTTACTAGCGGGGGCGGAGACCCAGTACTTC,CASSLLAGAETQYF
-,TRBJ1-1,-,TRBV5-1,TGCGCCAGCAGCCCCATTACTCGCCGATCGAACCCTGAAGCTTTCTTT,CASSPITRRSNPEAFF
-,TRBJ2-7,TRBD1,TRBV5-8,TGTGCCAGCAGCTTTCATCCCGGGACAGGGGGCTACGAGCAGTACTTC,CASSFHPGTGGYEQYF
once,TRBJ2-2,TRBD2,TRBV3-1/TRBV3-2,TGTGCCAGCAGCCAAGGGGCGGGAGCGAACACCGGGGAGCTGTTTTTT,CASSQGAGANTGELFF
-,TRBJ1-6,TRBD1,TRBV9,TGTGCCAGCCGCCCCGGACAGGAAAATTCACCCCTCCACTTT,CASRPGQENSPLHF
-,TRBJ1-5,TRBD1,TRBV5-1,TGCGCCAGCAGCTTAGGTGGGGACAGTTATCAGCCCCAGCATTTT,CASSLGGDSYQPQHF
-,TRBJ1-2,-,TRBV7-6,TGTGCCAGCAGCTTATCGAGTCTCTATGGCTACACCTTC,CASSLSSLYGYTF
-,TRBJ1-5,-,TRBV6-1,TGTGCCAGCAGTGAGGGCCTGGGGCAACAGCCCCAGCATTTT,CASSEGLGQQPQHF
once,TRBJ2-3,TRBD2,TRBV5-1,TGCGCCAGCAGCTTGGGGGGCCTAGCGGGAGGAGCTTTGGATACGCAGTATTTT,CASSLGGLAGGALDTQYF
-,TRBJ1-2,TRBD1,TRBV5-6,TGTGCCAGCAGCCCCCAGGGGGCCCACGATGGCTACACCTTC,CASSPQGAHDGYTF
-,TRBJ2-1,TRBD2,TRBV19,TGTGCCAGTAGTATACTAGCGGGAGGGCCTCGTCTATATGAGCAGTTCTTC,CASSILAGGPRLYEQFF
-,TRBJ1-1,TRBD1,TRBV2,TGTGCCAGCAGAGCCCAACGACAGGGGGCCGCTGAAGCTTTCTTT,CASRAQRQGAAEAFF
-,TRBJ1-2,TRBD1,TRBV5-1,TGCGCCAGCAGCACGAGGACAGGGCCCTATGGCTACACCTTC,CASSTRTGPYGYTF
-,TRBJ2-1,TRBD2,TRBV4-1,TGCGCCAGCAGCCAAGGGACTAGCAGCTACAATGAGCAGTTCTTC,CASSQGTSSYNEQFF
once,TRBJ2-3,TRBD2,TRBV4-1,TGCGCCAGCAGCCAAGATACTAGCGGGAGGGCCGGGGATACGCAGTATTTT,CASSQDTSGRAGDTQYF
-,TRBJ2-2,-,TRBV6-5,TGTGCCAGCGCGGTGTACGGGGACACCGGGGAGCTGTTTTTT,CASAVYGDTGELFF
-,TRBJ2-7,TRBD1,TRBV15,TGTGCCACCAGCACCCCCTGGGGGACAGCGTCGACATCCTACGAGCAGTACTTC,CATSTPWGTASTSYEQYF
-,TRBJ1-1,TRBD1,TRBV5-1,TGCGCCAGCAGCTTGGGCCAGGGGGCTTCCACTGAAGCTTTCTTT,CASSLGQGASTEAFF